This T cell receptor (beta chain) was identified in a study of T cell responses to AZD1222 COVID-19 vaccine. The protocol was immunoSEQ multiplex PCR, while the TCRdb copy is restricted to in-frame clones and leaves out a portion. The sample consists of tens of thousands of clones, 80% to 90% of them appearing once. The CDR3 sequence is 14 residues long. The V segment lost 0 bases and the J segment 6 bases; nucleotides outside the gene matches: 1. Germline V gives CDR1 GTSNPN, CDR2 SVGIG (reference sequence). To note about this clone: This same CDR3 is encoded by further DNA sequences in the sample.

The TCR originated in an adult in good health. This chain links TRBV30 with TRBJ1-4; 10 positions match TRBD1. Sequencing used peripheral blood, obtained on day 0 of AZD1222 vaccination. This CDR3 is CAWSVGTGDEKLFF. CDR3 sequence (DNA): TGTGCCTGGAGTGTCGGGACAGGGGATGAAAAACTGTTTTTT.